Shown below are 3 T cell receptor beta chains from a single sample sequenced in a study of CD8+ T cells in alopecia areata. RNA, once extracted, was reverse transcribed into cDNA for use as the sequencing template. Sequencing was performed with immunoSEQ multiplex PCR; in TCRdb, only in-frame clones are kept and a portion is missing. The sample consists of 170,000 or so clones, more than 60% of them appearing once. Sample: CD4+ T cells sorted from blood, taken at week 0. The receptors were sampled from a human donor with alopecia areata.

The chain is built from TRBV29-1 and TRBJ1-2; the D gene is possibly TRBD1 (6 bases). CDR1 and CDR2 (germline): SQVTM, ANQGSEA. The ends were cut back, 7 bases at V and 6 bases at J, with 21 bases in the middle. The CDR3 is 14 residues long. CDR3 coding DNA: TGCAGCGCTGACCCCCTCGGGGGGCCAAATGGCTACACCTTC. Translating gives CSADPLGGPNGYTF.

This clone was recorded only once. The rearrangement uses TRBV29-1 and TRBJ1-2, with 7 bases identical to TRBD1. The V gene's germline CDR1 is SQVTM and CDR2 ANQGSEA. V gave up 6 bases and J gave up 4 bases; unmatched junction bases: 11. The CDR3 runs to 14 residues. The chain's CDR3 is CSVRLIDRAYGYTF. In nucleotides, the CDR3 is TGCAGCGTCCGCCTTATTGACAGGGCCTATGGCTACACCTTC. The entire variable domain, with the rest obtained from reference TRBV29-1 and TRBJ1-2, is as follows: SAVISQKPSRDICQRGTSLTIQCQVDSQVTMMFWYRQQPGQSLTLIATANQGSEATYESGFVIDKFPISRPNLTFSTLTVSNMSPEDSSIYLCSVRLIDRAYGYTFGSGTRLTVV.

With regard to this clone: The sample has other DNA sequences that encode this CDR3 too. V and J are TRBV2 and TRBJ2-4, with D possibly TRBD2 on 5 matching bases. The CDR3 totals 14 residues. Trimming left V 6 bases short and J 0 bases short, with 9 bases between. Germline V gives CDR1 SNHLY, CDR2 FYNNEI. The CDR3 region is CASRDGLAKNIQYF. In DNA, the CDR3 is TGTGCCAGCAGAGATGGACTAGCCAAAAACATTCAGTACTTC.